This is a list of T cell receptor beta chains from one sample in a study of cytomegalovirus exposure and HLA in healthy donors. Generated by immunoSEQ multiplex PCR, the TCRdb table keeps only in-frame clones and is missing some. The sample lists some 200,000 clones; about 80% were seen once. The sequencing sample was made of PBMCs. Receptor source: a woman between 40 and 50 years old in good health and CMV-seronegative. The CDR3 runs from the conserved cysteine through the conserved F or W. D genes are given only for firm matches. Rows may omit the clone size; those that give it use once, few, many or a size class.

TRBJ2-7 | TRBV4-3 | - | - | TGCGCCAGCAGCCAAGCGGACTCCTCCTACGAGCAGTACTTC | CASSQADSSYEQYF
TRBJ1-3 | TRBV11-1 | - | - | TGTGCCAGCAGCTTAGCAGGACAGTACTCTGGAAACACCATATATTTT | CASSLAGQYSGNTIYF
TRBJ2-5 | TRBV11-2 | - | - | TGTGCCAGCAGCTTAAATTTAATCGGCGGACAAGAGACCCAGTACTTC | CASSLNLIGGQETQYF
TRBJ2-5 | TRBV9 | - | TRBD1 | TGTGCCAGCAGCCGGATGGGGGACAGTCAAGAGACCCAGTACTTC | CASSRMGDSQETQYF
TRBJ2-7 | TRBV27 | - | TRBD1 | TGTGCCAGCAGTTCAGGCCCCGGGACAGGGTTCCCCTACGAGCAGTACTTC | CASSSGPGTGFPYEQYF
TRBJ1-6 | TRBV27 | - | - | TGTGCCAGCAGTTTATTAGATTCACCCCTCCACTTT | CASSLLDSPLHF
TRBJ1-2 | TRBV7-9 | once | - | TGTGCCAGCAGCTTAGCGGACAGAGAGGGAGGGAGTACCTTC | CASSLADREGGSTF
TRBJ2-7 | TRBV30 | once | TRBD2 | TGTGCCTGGAGGGGAGAACGACTAGCGGGGCGTCCGACCTACGAGCAGTACTTC | CAWRGERLAGRPTYEQYF
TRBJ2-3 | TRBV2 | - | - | TGTGCCAGCAGTGATGGACACCCCACAGATACGCAGTATTTT | CASSDGHPTDTQYF
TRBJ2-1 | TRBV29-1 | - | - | TGCAGCGCGCCCGACTATCGTTCTAGCTCCTACAATGAGCAGTTCTTC | CSAPDYRSSSYNEQFF
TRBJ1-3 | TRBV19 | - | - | TGTGCCAGTACCATGACAGCTGGAAACACCATATATTTT | CASTMTAGNTIYF
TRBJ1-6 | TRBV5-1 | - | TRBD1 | TGCGCCAGCAGCGGCTCCGGACAGGGAAGTTCACCCCTCCACTTT | CASSGSGQGSSPLHF
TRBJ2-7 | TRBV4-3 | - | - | TGCGCCAGCAGCCAATCCCCGCAACTGTACGAGCAGTACTTC | CASSQSPQLYEQYF
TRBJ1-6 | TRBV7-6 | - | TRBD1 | TGTGCCAGCAGCTTGGTAGGACAGGGAAGTTCACCCCTCCACTTT | CASSLVGQGSSPLHF
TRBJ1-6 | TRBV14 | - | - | TGTGCCAGCAGCCAAGCGGCAGGGGAGAATTCACCCCTCCACTTT | CASSQAAGENSPLHF
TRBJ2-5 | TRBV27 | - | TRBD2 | TGTGCCAGCAGCCGCCCGGGACTAGGGGAGACCCAGTACTTC | CASSRPGLGETQYF
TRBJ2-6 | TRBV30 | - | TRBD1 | TGTGCCTGGAACCGGGACAGGGTATCTGGGGCCAACGTCCTGACTTTC | CAWNRDRVSGANVLTF
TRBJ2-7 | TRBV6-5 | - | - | TGTGCCAGCAGTCCGGGACACTACGAGCAGTACTTC | CASSPGHYEQYF
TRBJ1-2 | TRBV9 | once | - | TGTGCCAGCAGCTCAACAGGGAGTGGCTACACCTTC | CASSSTGSGYTF
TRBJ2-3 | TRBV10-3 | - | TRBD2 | TGTGCCATCAGGGATGGACTAGCGGGGCAGGGAGATACGCAGTATTTT | CAIRDGLAGQGDTQYF
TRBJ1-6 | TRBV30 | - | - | TGTGCCTGGAGTGTACTTAGGGGGGGCTCCTATAATTCACCCCTCCACTTT | CAWSVLRGGSYNSPLHF
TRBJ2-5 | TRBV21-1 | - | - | TGTGCCAGCAGCAAAGAGGGACAGTACGGGCAAGAGACCCAGTACTTC | CASSKEGQYGQETQYF
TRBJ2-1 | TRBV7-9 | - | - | TGTGCCAGCAGCTTTCTTAGAAATGAGCAGTTCTTC | CASSFLRNEQFF
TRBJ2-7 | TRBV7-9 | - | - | TGTGCCAGCAGCCCTACACGGGGGAGAGATGAGTACGAGCAGTACTTC | CASSPTRGRDEYEQYF
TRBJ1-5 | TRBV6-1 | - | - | TGTGCCAGCCAGGTGAATAGCAATCAGCCCCAGCATTTT | CASQVNSNQPQHF
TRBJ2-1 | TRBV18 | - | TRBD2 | TGTGCCAGCTCACCTCAGTTCGGGCTAGCGGGGGGTAGCCCCAATGAGCAGTTCTTC | CASSPQFGLAGGSPNEQFF
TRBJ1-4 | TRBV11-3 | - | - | TGTGCCAGCAGCCCCGCCCGGGGGGCGCAGGAAAAACTGTTTTTT | CASSPARGAQEKLFF
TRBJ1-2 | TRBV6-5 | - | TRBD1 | TGTGCCAGCAGCGACAGGGGGCGCGACTATGGCTACACCTTC | CASSDRGRDYGYTF
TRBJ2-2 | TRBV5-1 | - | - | TGCGCCAGCAGCTTCCGGGACATCTCAAGTAACACCGGGGAGCTGTTTTTT | CASSFRDISSNTGELFF
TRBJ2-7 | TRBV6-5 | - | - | TGTGCCAGCAGTTACCCAGGTGCGGGATACGAGCAGTACTTC | CASSYPGAGYEQYF
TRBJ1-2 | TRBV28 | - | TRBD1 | TGTGCCAGCACCCCGGACAGGGATGGCTACACCTTC | CASTPDRDGYTF
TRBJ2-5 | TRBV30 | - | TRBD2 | TGTGCCTGGAGTAGAGCGGGGGGACAAGAGACCCAGTACTTC | CAWSRAGGQETQYF
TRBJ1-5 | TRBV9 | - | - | TGTGCCAGCAGCGGGCGGGACCGTCGAGATCAGCCCCAGCATTTT | CASSGRDRRDQPQHF
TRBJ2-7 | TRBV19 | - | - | TGTGCCAGTAGTCCGGGTTTCCCCTACGAGCAGTACTTC | CASSPGFPYEQYF
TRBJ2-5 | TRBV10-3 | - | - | TGTGCCATCACTAGGTTGCCTCAAGAGACCCAGTACTTC | CAITRLPQETQYF
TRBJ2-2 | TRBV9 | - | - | TGTGCCAGCAGATCGGGGGGCAAATCCACCGGGGAGCTGTTTTTT | CASRSGGKSTGELFF